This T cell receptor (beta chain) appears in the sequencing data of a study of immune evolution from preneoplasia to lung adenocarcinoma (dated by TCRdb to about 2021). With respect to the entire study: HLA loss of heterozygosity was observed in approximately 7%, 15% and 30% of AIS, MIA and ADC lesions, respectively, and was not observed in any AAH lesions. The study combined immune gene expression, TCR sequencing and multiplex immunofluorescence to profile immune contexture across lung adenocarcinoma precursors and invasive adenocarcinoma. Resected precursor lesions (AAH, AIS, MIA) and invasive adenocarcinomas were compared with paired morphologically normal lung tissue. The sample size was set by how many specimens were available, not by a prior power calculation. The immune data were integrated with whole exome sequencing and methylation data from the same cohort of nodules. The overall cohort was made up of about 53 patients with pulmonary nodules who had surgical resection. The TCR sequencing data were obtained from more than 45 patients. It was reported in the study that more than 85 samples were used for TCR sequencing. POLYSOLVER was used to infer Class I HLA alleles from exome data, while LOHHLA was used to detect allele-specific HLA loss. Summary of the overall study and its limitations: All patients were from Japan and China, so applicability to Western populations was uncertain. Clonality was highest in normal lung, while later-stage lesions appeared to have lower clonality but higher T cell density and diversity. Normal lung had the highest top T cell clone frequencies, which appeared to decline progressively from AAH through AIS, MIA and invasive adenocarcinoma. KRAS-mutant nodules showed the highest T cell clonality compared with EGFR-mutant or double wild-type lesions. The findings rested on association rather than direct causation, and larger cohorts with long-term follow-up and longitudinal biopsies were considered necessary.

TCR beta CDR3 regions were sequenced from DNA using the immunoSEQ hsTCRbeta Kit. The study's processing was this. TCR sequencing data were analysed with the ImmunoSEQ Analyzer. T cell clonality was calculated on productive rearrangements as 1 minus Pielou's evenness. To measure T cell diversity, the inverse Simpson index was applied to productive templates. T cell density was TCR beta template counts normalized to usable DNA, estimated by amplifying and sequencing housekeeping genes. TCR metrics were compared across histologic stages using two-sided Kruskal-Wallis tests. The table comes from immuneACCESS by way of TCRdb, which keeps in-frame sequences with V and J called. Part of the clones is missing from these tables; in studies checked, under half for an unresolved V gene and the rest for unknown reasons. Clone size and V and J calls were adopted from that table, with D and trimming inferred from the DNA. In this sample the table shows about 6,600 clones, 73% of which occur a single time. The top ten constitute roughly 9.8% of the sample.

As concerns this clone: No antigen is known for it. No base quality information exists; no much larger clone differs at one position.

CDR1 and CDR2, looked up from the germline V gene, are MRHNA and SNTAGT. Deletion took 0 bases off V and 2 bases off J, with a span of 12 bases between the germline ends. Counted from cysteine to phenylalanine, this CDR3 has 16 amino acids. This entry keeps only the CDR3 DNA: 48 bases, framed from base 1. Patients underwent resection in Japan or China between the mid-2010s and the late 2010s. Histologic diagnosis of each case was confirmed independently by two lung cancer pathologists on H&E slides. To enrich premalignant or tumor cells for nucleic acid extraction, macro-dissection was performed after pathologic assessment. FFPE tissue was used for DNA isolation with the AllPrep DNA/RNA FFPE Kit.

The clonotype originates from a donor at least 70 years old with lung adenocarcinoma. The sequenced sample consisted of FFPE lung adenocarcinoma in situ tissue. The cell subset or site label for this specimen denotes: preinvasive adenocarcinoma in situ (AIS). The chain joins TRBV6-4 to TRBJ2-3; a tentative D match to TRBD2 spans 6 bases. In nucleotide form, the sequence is TGTGCCAGCAGTGACTCCAGCGGGTACCCCACAGATACGCAGTATTTT. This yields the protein CASSDSSGYPTDTQYF.